The T cell receptor beta chain under discussion was sequenced for a study of T cells after yellow fever vaccination. This clonotype has only a few counts. TCRdb ran MiXCR on the 5' RACE reads and lists one entry per CDR3 protein. The repertoire includes around 610,000 distinct CDR3 sequences, approximately 13% of them detected once, and around an eighth sits in the top ten. This CDR3 spans 17 amino acids. Trimming stripped 0 bases from V and 7 bases from J, with 18 bases between. Germline-derived CDR1 and CDR2 are LGHNA and YSLEER. V is TRBV4-3 and J is TRBJ2-2; D gene ambiguous. The sequence derives from a man aged 30-40 years who received the YFV17D yellow fever vaccine. This material consisted of PBMCs, taken on the day of the yellow fever booster vaccination. The CDR3 DNA follows: TGCGCCAGCAGCCAAGAGGGGAACGGCTGGGTCGGCGGGGAGCTGTTTTTT. Amino acid sequence: CASSQEGNGWVGGELFF.